The 20 T cell receptor beta chains below come from one sample, sequenced in a study of CD8 T cells in ankylosing spondylitis. TCRdb itself ran the 5' RACE reads through MiXCR, one entry per CDR3 protein. The sample includes some 250,000 distinct CDR3 sequences, about 11% of them seen just once. The sample was blood, either unsorted or a sorted T cell fraction (not recorded which). The receptors come from a male donor with ankylosing spondylitis or in good health (not recorded which).

This rearrangement joins TRBV5-5 to TRBJ1-5; no firm D call. V was trimmed by 0 bases and J by 7 bases, leaving 8 bases between them. The CDR3 runs 13 residues. Germline lookup yields CDR1 SGHKS and CDR2 YYEKEE (reference sequence). CDR3 amino acids: CASSLAAGQPQHF. The CDR3 DNA is TGTGCCAGCAGCTTGGCAGCTGGACAGCCCCAGCATTTT. Looking up the rest from reference TRBV5-5 and TRBJ1-5 gives the full variable domain: DAGVTQSPTHLIKTRGQQVTLRCSPISGHKSVSWYQQVLGQGPQFIFQYYEKEERGRGNFPDRFSARQFPNYSSELNVNALLLGDSALYLCASSLAAGQPQHFGDGTRLSIL.

This clonotype was observed a few times. The rearrangement joins TRBV5-6 to TRBJ2-1; 9 bases match TRBD2. The CDR3 spans 15 residues. Germline loops: CDR1 SGHDT, CDR2 YYEEEE. V dropped 1 base and J dropped 6; count of bases not matched to a gene: 5. The CDR3 is CASSLRGRGINEQFF. The CDR3 nucleotides read TGTGCCAGCAGCTTGCGCGGGAGGGGAATCAATGAGCAGTTCTTC.

This clonotype was detected a few times. The chain employs TRBV12-3 or TRBV12-4 and TRBJ1-5, with D unresolved. This CDR3 has 12 residues. V was cut by 7 bases and J by 3 bases, with 7 bases left in between. The CDR3 DNA sequence: TGTGCCAGCAACACACTCAATCAGCCCCAGCATTTT. Translated, it gives CASNTLNQPQHF.

This clonotype came up a few times. The CDR3 spells CAISVAGGPTDTQYF. The CDR3 DNA is TGTGCCATCAGTGTAGCGGGGGGACCCACAGATACGCAGTATTTT. V usage is TRBV10-3 and J usage is TRBJ2-3; TRBD2 matches 10 bases. V shed 4 bases and J 2 bases; nucleotides not matched to a gene: 3. The CDR3 totals 15 residues. Germline V lookup: CDR1 ENHRY, CDR2 SYGVKD.

The V gene is TRBV25-1, the J gene TRBJ2-7, with TRBD1 as a possible D gene (6 bases). Trimming cost V 9 bases and J 3 bases, with 9 bases left between them. The germline V gene encodes CDR1 MGHDK and CDR2 SYGVNS. This CDR3 is 11 amino acids long. The CDR3 DNA follows: TGTGCCAGGGACAGAAACTACGAGCAGTACTTC. Residues: CARDRNYEQYF.

This clonotype was seen ten or more times. The chain uses TRBV12-3 or TRBV12-4 and TRBJ2-1; D may be TRBD2 (5 bases). Trimming left V 4 bases short and J 7 bases short, with 17 bases between. The CDR3 length is 15 residues. The CDR3 DNA follows: TGTGCCAGCAGTTCCGGGGTTCTAGGGATGAATGAGCAGTTCTTC. Amino acid sequence: CASSSGVLGMNEQFF.

This clonotype was observed many times. This CDR3 reads CASSLEGLIRVQTKNIQYF. DNA for the CDR3: TGCGCCAGCAGCTTGGAAGGTTTGATCAGGGTTCAAACCAAAAACATTCAGTACTTC. The rearrangement joins TRBV5-1 to TRBJ2-4, with a possible D match to TRBD1 (5 bases). The CDR3 runs 19 residues. V dropped 0 bases and J dropped 2 bases, with 21 bases sitting between them. The germline V gene has CDR1 SGHRS and CDR2 YFSETQ. Complete variable domain (other parts from reference TRBV5-1 and TRBJ2-4): KAGVTQTPRYLIKTRGQQVTLSCSPISGHRSVSWYQQTPGQGLQFLFEYFSETQRNKGNFPGRFSGRQFSNSRSEMNVSTLELGDSALYLCASSLEGLIRVQTKNIQYFGAGTRLSVL.

In its sample, this clonotype was seen many times. The V and J genes are TRBV6-1 and TRBJ2-3; no definite D call. V was pared by 6 bases and J by 2 bases, with 18 bases between. CDR1 and CDR2 (germline): MNHNS, SASEGT. The CDR3 loop spans 16 amino acids. The CDR3 is CASRDSIHSTTDTQYF. CDR3 DNA: TGTGCCAGCAGAGATAGTATTCACTCAACCACAGATACGCAGTATTTT.

The chain combines TRBV6-1 with TRBJ2-1; D is unclear. The CDR3 totals 14 residues. Trimming stripped 6 bases from V and 6 bases from J, with 15 bases between. From germline, CDR1 is MNHNS and CDR2 SASEGT. DNA for the CDR3: TGTGCCAGCAGCCGATACCGTAGCCCCAATGAGCAGTTCTTC. Protein product: CASSRYRSPNEQFF.

This clonotype was counted at least ten times. The chain has TRBV7-8 and TRBJ2-2; maybe TRBD2 (5 bases). The germline V gene has CDR1 SGHVS and CDR2 FQNEAQ. V was shortened by 6 bases and J by 2 bases, with 16 bases between the two germline ends. This CDR3 region has 16 residues. The CDR3 loop reads CASSPRGRTNTGELFF. In DNA, the CDR3 is TGTGCCAGCAGTCCGAGAGGTCGGACTAACACCGGGGAGCTGTTTTTT.

This clonotype was seen repeatedly, ten times or more. This chain connects TRBV12-5 to TRBJ1-5; weak D call: TRBD1 (6 bases). V shed 8 bases and J shed 0 bases, with 11 bases lying between them. The germline V gene encodes CDR1 LGHNT and CDR2 FRNRAP. This CDR3 is 14 amino acids long. CDR3: CASLRGHSNQPQHF. The CDR3 DNA follows: TGTGCTAGTTTGAGGGGACATAGCAATCAGCCCCAGCATTTT.

This clonotype was observed a single time. Being one base from a much bigger clone, this may be a read error. The chain couples TRBV7-2 to TRBJ1-2; D is ambiguous. Germline-derived CDR1 and CDR2 are SGHTA and FQGNSA. The CDR3 has 15 amino acids. CDR3: CVSSLASQASYGYTF. Here the CDR3 DNA reads TGTGTCAGCAGCTTAGCGAGTCAAGCTAGCTATGGCTACACCTTC.

There are a few counts of this clonotype. The gene calls are TRBV9 and TRBJ2-1; 12 bases map to TRBD2. Germline V gene lookup returns CDR1 SGDLS and CDR2 YYNGEE. The CDR3 loop spans 17 amino acids. Trimming took 0 bases from V and 7 from J; bases not matched to a gene: 8. Here the CDR3 DNA reads TGTGCCAGCAGCGTAGACCTAGCGGGAGGGGGGTCAAATGAGCAGTTCTTC. Its protein is CASSVDLAGGGSNEQFF.

This clonotype was counted at least ten times. This rearrangement joins TRBV28 to TRBJ1-3; D gene uncertain. Looked up from germline, CDR1 is MDHEN and CDR2 is SYDVKM. This CDR3 is built from 16 residues. The V end was cut by 6 bases, the J end by 0 bases, with 15 bases between. The CDR3 nucleotides read TGTGCCAGCAGGTTAACTGAAGGGAACTCTGGAAACACCATATATTTT. Translating gives CASRLTEGNSGNTIYF.

This clonotype was observed many times. The chain employs TRBV9 and TRBJ2-2, with TRBD1 identical over 8 bases. The CDR3 runs to 18 residues. With V trimmed by 4 bases and J by 5 bases, 16 bases remained unmatched. Per the germline V gene, CDR1 is SGDLS and CDR2 is YYNGEE. CDR3 coding DNA: TGTGCCAGCAGCTCTAACCACGAGACAGGGGAAAGTACCGGGGAGCTGTTTTTT. Translation: CASSSNHETGESTGELFF.

The table lists this clonotype with many counts. This sequence joins TRBV5-1 and TRBJ2-5, with 9 bases identical to TRBD1. Germline V gene data show CDR1 as SGHRS and CDR2 as YFSETQ. CDR3 length: 14 amino acids. Losses at the gene ends were 3 bases for V and 4 bases for J; bases not matched to a gene: 4. CDR3 in amino acids: CASSWTGDGETQYF. The DNA for the CDR3 is TGCGCCAGCAGCTGGACAGGGGACGGAGAGACCCAGTACTTC. Drawing the rest from reference TRBV5-1 and TRBJ2-5, the complete variable domain is KAGVTQTPRYLIKTRGQQVTLSCSPISGHRSVSWYQQTPGQGLQFLFEYFSETQRNKGNFPGRFSGRQFSNSRSEMNVSTLELGDSALYLCASSWTGDGETQYFGPGTRLLVL.

Many counts were recorded for this clonotype. The V call is TRBV15, the J call TRBJ1-5, with a weak D call TRBD1 (5 bases). Germline values: CDR1 LNHNV, CDR2 YYDKDF (reference sequence). The CDR3 runs to 13 residues. Trimming cost V 4 bases and J 8 bases, with 12 bases left between them. DNA for the CDR3: TGTGCCACCAGCATGGGGAGGGGTAAGCCCCAGCATTTT. The encoded protein is CATSMGRGKPQHF.

This clonotype was counted ten times or more. The V gene is TRBV29-1, the J gene TRBJ2-2; a possible D gene is TRBD1 (6 bases). CDR1 SQVTM and CDR2 ANQGSEA come from the germline V gene. This CDR3 is 13 amino acids long. Trimming left V 6 bases short and J 5 bases short, with 13 bases between. The CDR3 loop is CSVAGVGTGELFF. The CDR3 nucleotides are TGCAGCGTAGCAGGGGTCGGAACCGGGGAGCTGTTTTTT.

The sample holds a few counts of this clonotype. The J gene is TRBJ2-1, the V gene TRBV9; D may be TRBD1 or TRBD2 (5 bases each). V was pared by 0 bases and J by 10 bases, with 20 bases between. This CDR3 has 16 residues. Germline values: CDR1 SGDLS, CDR2 YYNGEE. The CDR3 sequence is CASSVAASVWGSEQFF. The CDR3 DNA reads TGTGCCAGCAGCGTAGCCGCCTCGGTATGGGGGTCCGAGCAGTTCTTC.

This clonotype was observed at least ten times. The V gene is TRBV3-1, the J gene TRBJ2-3; no reliable D call. Trimming cost V 2 bases and J 1 base, with 7 bases left between them. Per germline, CDR1 LGHDT and CDR2 YNNKEL (reference sequence). CDR3 length: 14 amino acids. Here the CDR3 DNA reads TGTGCCAGCAGCCAATTTGCGGGCACAGATACGCAGTATTTT. This translates into CASSQFAGTDTQYF.